This T cell receptor beta chain was sequenced for a study of identical twins. The sample holds many counts of this clonotype. The CDR3 runs to 11 residues. V lost 1 base and J 12 bases, leaving 9 bases between the germline ends. TCRdb fed the 5' RACE reads into MiXCR, producing one record per CDR3 protein. The profile shows just under 650,000 distinct CDR3 sequences, about 7.6% of them singletons. These data also featured in a second study, about yellow fever vaccine responses in identical twins.

What was sequenced was PBMCs. The sequence came from a woman younger than 35 in good health. The rearrangement joins TRBV12-3 or TRBV12-4 to TRBJ2-5; D might be TRBD1 (5 bases). CDR3 coding DNA: TGTGCCAGCAGTTTAGGGCCGGACAAGTACTTC. Residues: CASSLGPDKYF.